This note documents a single T cell receptor beta chain sequence. As yet, its antigen is unknown. The data were obtained in a study of cytomegalovirus exposure and HLA in healthy donors. The study's findings and limits: Fewer N-insertions than the approximately 680-donor mean were reportedly shown by an Asian-associated ancestry cluster in a later analysis. Later, an analysis found that common viral pathogens appeared to be linked with several of the most significant clusters. Specificity of three CMV-associated chains for CMV antigens was verified in vitro.

Amplification used 60 Vbeta primers and 13 Jbeta primers. The protocol was immunoSEQ multiplex PCR, while the TCRdb copy is restricted to in-frame clones and leaves out a portion. Among about 89,000 clones listed, roughly three quarters were seen once. Germline lookup yields CDR1 KGHSH and CDR2 LQKENI. V lost 3 bases to trimming and J lost 4 bases, with 8 bases between them. This CDR3 has 13 amino acids. J is TRBJ2-3 and V is TRBV18; tentative D call: TRBD2 (6 bases). Input material: PBMCs. This TCR was recovered from a man younger than 40 in good health and CMV-seronegative. CDR3 loop: CASSPPSADTQYF. CDR3 DNA sequence: TGTGCCAGCTCACCGCCTAGCGCAGATACGCAGTATTTT.